This TCR beta chain was obtained from a study of CD8+ T cells in alopecia areata listed by TCRdb under 2018. For the wider study: In both human patients and the C3H/HeJ mouse model, the study applied high-throughput TCRbeta sequencing to look at T cell clonal expansion in alopecia areata. Scalp clonality was compared among normal scalp (n=4), patchy alopecia areata scalp (n=8), and alopecia totalis/universalis scalp (n=8). RNA was extracted with the PAXgene miRNA kit for fixed scalp, the miRNeasy kit for PBMCs, and the RNeasy kit for mouse skin. TCRbeta CDR3 regions were amplified by immunoSEQ multiplex PCR using 35 Vbeta forward and 13 Jbeta reverse primers. On the human side, TCRbeta sequencing was run on scalp tissue and on sorted CD4+ and CD8+ peripheral blood T cells from healthy controls and from alopecia areata patients with either patchy or totalis/universalis disease. The full study reports these points: Lesional scalp, especially in alopecia totalis/universalis, showed higher clonality and more expanded CD8+ clones than normal scalp, suggesting antigenic drive. TCR sequences shared between patients were less clear than in mice, possibly partly because of HLA diversity in the patient population. Unlike mouse skin, where gammadelta T cells dominate, normal human skin contains resident alphabeta T cells that get sequenced too, which complicates analysis of the scalp TCR repertoire.

Note on this clone: Its antigen remains undetermined. Base qualities are not recorded, but no much larger clone differs from it by a single base.

The germline V gene supplies CDR1 SGDLS and CDR2 YYNGEE. The CDR3 measures 15 amino acids from cysteine to phenylalanine. CDR3 DNA only is kept here, 45 bases in frame from base 1. Ends trimmed: V by 6 bases, J by 4 bases; bases unmatched to a gene: 7. After PBMCs were isolated by density centrifugation and stained for CD3, CD4 and CD8, a FACSAria was used to sort CD4+ and CD8+ T cells. Unaffected controls provided scalp biopsies and blood samples. Library generation was performed with the immunoSEQ multiplex PCR assay. RNA was extracted from all samples and reverse transcribed into cDNA, which served as template for TCR sequencing. SuperScript III was used to make first-strand cDNA, primed with a 2:1 mix of oligo-dT and random hexamers. Amplification bias was assessed with a synthetic immune receptor repertoire, and residual bias was removed computationally. The source study handled its data this way. Raw reads were preprocessed for error removal, and CDR3 was defined according to IMGT conventions as running from the conserved cysteine to phenylalanine. Clonality was computed as 1 minus the Shannon entropy, with the entropy normalized by log2 of the number of productive unique TCRs. Whether scalp clones were CD4 or CD8 was inferred by matching scalp TCRbeta sequences against CD4 and CD8 repertoires sorted from blood. The immuneACCESS repertoire file appears here via TCRdb, limited to in-frame rearrangements. These files lack a portion of the clones; in checked studies, under half of the deficit traces to unresolved V genes, and the cause of the others is not known. V, J and clone size reflect that table, while D and trimming were determined from the DNA. This sample is represented by under 150,000 clones; less than 65% of them were singletons. The ten biggest clones cover about 38% of the sample.

The sample was CD8+ T cells sorted from blood. The TCR was taken from a human donor in good health. The V and J genes are TRBV9 and TRBJ2-5, and 12 bases in between align with TRBD2. The CDR3 protein sequence reads: CASTKLAGGLETQYF. Read as DNA, the sequence is TGTGCCAGCACCAAACTAGCGGGAGGTCTAGAGACCCAGTACTTC. Extended through the reference TRBV9 and TRBJ2-5 proteins, this CDR3 yields the full variable domain: DSGVTQTPKHLITATGQRVTLRCSPRSGDLSVYWYQQSLDQGLQFLIQYYNGEERAKGNILERFSAQQFPDLHSELNLSSLELGDSALYFCASTKLAGGLETQYFGPGTRLLVL.